This T cell receptor (beta chain) appears in the sequencing data of a study of T cell responses to AZD1222 COVID-19 vaccine. A word on this clone: Its matching antigen is unknown.

CDR1 is GTSNPN and CDR2 is SVGIG in the germline V gene (reference sequence). This CDR3 has 14 amino acids. Germline trimming cut 4 bases from V and 8 bases from J; bases unmatched to any gene: 10. General study findings and limits: Donors skewed white British and female; clonal diversity was possibly underestimated. Targeting of unmutated variant regions was reportedly seen in nearly half of spike-specific TCRs.

Libraries were prepared by immunoSEQ multiplex PCR; TCRdb keeps only in-frame clonotypes and omits some of them. This table has tens of thousands of clones, roughly nine tenths appearing once. The source is an adult in good health. The sample in question was peripheral blood, obtained on day 0 of AZD1222 vaccination. The chain couples TRBV30 to TRBJ1-2; the match to TRBD1 covers 10 bases. As DNA, the CDR3 is TGTGCCTGGACGACCGGGACAGGGGTAACGGGCTACACCTTC. Encoded protein: CAWTTGTGVTGYTF.